This entry lists 7 T cell receptor beta chains sequenced from one sample in a study of T cell responses to AZD1222 COVID-19 vaccine (TCRdb year 2021). The sample's time point, from its label and the paper: baseline before first vaccination. The receptor library was made with the immunoSEQ multiplex PCR assay. Imported from immuneACCESS, the table was reduced by TCRdb to in-frame sequences with V and J called. These copies leave out some clones; in studies compared against another copy, an unresolved V gene accounts for under half, and the cause of the remainder is not known. The sample includes 150,000 to 200,000 clones, with about 94% observed a single time. The biggest ten clones account for roughly a tenth of the sample. This specimen consisted of peripheral blood, obtained on day 0 of AZD1222 vaccination. These receptor sequences come from an adult in good health.

CDR3 DNA: TGTGCCACCAGTGTTGATAGCGGGAGAGGCACAGATACGCAGTATTTT. This codes for CATSVDSGRGTDTQYF. The chain has TRBV24-1 and TRBJ2-3, with 9 bases aligning to TRBD2. The V gene end was trimmed by 5 bases and the J gene end by 1 base; junction bases not matched to a gene: 6. Germline values: CDR1 KGHDR, CDR2 SFDVKD. This CDR3 is built from 16 residues.

The chain is built from TRBV28 and TRBJ2-2, with 7 bases lining up with TRBD2. The V gene's germline CDR1 is MDHEN and CDR2 SYDVKM. The CDR3 covers 16 residues. The junction had 8 bases not matched to a gene; V was cut back by 4 bases and J by 3 bases. CDR3 DNA sequence: TGTGCCAGCAGTTGGGGGGGAGGGCCTGACACCGGGGAGCTGTTTTTT. It is translated as CASSWGGGPDTGELFF.

The chain links TRBV6-6 to TRBJ2-2, with D perhaps TRBD2 (5 bases). The CDR3 spans 14 residues. The germline V and J ends were trimmed by 6 bases and 2 bases, with 10 bases remaining between them. The germline V gene encodes CDR1 MNHNY and CDR2 SVGAGI (reference sequence). The chain's CDR3 is CASSRGPNTGELFF. CDR3 in DNA: TGTGCCAGCAGCCGAGGGCCCAACACCGGGGAGCTGTTTTTT.

This rearrangement joins TRBV6-5 to TRBJ2-1; perhaps TRBD1 as D (6 bases). The germline gives CDR1 MNHEY, CDR2 SVGAGI. The V and J ends lost 6 bases and 8 bases respectively, with 11 bases between them. The CDR3 totals 12 residues. The CDR3 bases are TGTGCCAGCAGCCGGACAGTTCATGAGCAGTTCTTC. Amino acid sequence: CASSRTVHEQFF.

This clone was picked up a small number of times. The genes are TRBV3-1 (or the pseudogene TRBV3-2) and TRBJ2-2, with D possibly TRBD2 on 6 matching bases. Trimming cost V 4 bases and J 5 bases, with 14 bases left between them. Germline V gene data show CDR1 as LGHDT and CDR2 as YNNKEL (reference sequence). The CDR3 length is 15 residues. The CDR3 loop reads CASSPRSRGTGELFF. As DNA, the CDR3 is TGTGCCAGCAGCCCCCGGTCCCGGGGGACCGGGGAGCTGTTTTTT.

For this clone: At one end the junction does not follow the germline gene, possibly because of a read error. The V gene is TRBV29-1, the J gene TRBJ2-5; either TRBD1 or TRBD2 may supply D (6 bases each). This CDR3 comprises 10 residues. Germline CDR1 reads SQVTM; CDR2 reads ANQGSEA. The CDR3 is CSVVCTGADF. The CDR3 region has the DNA TGCAGCGTTGTTTGTACGGGGGCGGACTTC.

This rearrangement joins TRBV5-1 to TRBJ2-3, with D uncertain. CDR3 length equals 13 residues. The ends were cut back, 3 bases at V and 5 bases at J, with 10 bases in the middle. Germline CDR1 SGHRS, CDR2 YFSETQ. CDR3 loop: CASSSTVEDTQYF. The CDR3 DNA sequence: TGCGCCAGCAGCTCGACCGTTGAAGATACGCAGTATTTT.